This is a list of T cell receptor beta chains from one sample in a study of beta chain features in type 1 diabetes. The protocol was immunoSEQ multiplex PCR, while the TCRdb copy is restricted to in-frame clones and leaves out a portion. Altogether 430,000 or so clones are present, 11% being singletons, with the ten largest covering around 0.05%. Sequencing was carried out using naive CD4+ T cells from blood. These receptors all come from a woman aged 18-29 years in good health. The conserved cysteine and the conserved F or W are not part of the CDR3 here. The D gene is left open where the match is weak. Size is stated for part of the rows, as once, few or many counts, or as a class when the clone is expanded.

length,J,D,size,V,CDR3
11,TRBJ2-5,-,-,TRBV7-9,ASSLPPTETQY
11,TRBJ2-1,TRBD2,few,TRBV19,ATAGLAHNEQF
13,TRBJ2-5,TRBD2,-,TRBV9,ASSATSGLQETQY
12,TRBJ2-7,TRBD1,few,TRBV4-1,ASSAPGQGREQY
10,TRBJ2-2,-,few,TRBV2,ASSSPTGELF
15,TRBJ2-3,-,few,TRBV11-2,ASSQKTLAETTDTQY
11,TRBJ1-2,-,-,TRBV7-9,ASSAGFNYGYT
11,TRBJ1-5,TRBD1,few,TRBV27,ASRTGANQPQH
12,TRBJ2-2,TRBD1,few,TRBV29-1,SVGGQGNTGELF
9,TRBJ2-3,-,few,TRBV7-2,ASSSTDTQY
11,TRBJ1-5,-,-,TRBV29-1,SVRGGLNQPQH
12,TRBJ2-4,TRBD1,few,TRBV7-2,ASSLPGTVNIQY
11,TRBJ2-7,-,-,TRBV7-2,ASSLEVAYEQY
12,TRBJ2-1,-,-,TRBV7-2,ASSLGSAYNEQF
11,TRBJ2-7,-,-,TRBV4-3,ASSQEQGYEQY
13,TRBJ2-1,TRBD2,-,TRBV10-2,ASRLAGGAPNEQF
11,TRBJ1-2,TRBD1,-,TRBV5-6,ASSQDRVYGYT
12,TRBJ2-3,-,few,TRBV2,ASSFTPPPDTQY
10,TRBJ2-5,TRBD2,few,TRBV28,ASSLGRDTQY
11,TRBJ2-3,-,-,TRBV2,ASSAPSGFTQY
12,TRBJ1-1,-,-,TRBV28,ASRNFNSNTEAF
13,TRBJ2-5,TRBD1,-,TRBV28,ASSFRGTGAETQY
11,TRBJ1-5,-,-,TRBV6-6,ASKTESNQPQH
13,TRBJ2-5,-,-,TRBV7-9,ASSLVTGILETQY
13,TRBJ1-3,-,-,TRBV29-1,SARSTGGGGNTIY
12,TRBJ1-6,-,few,TRBV2,ASSEEGLDSPLH
11,TRBJ2-2,-,-,TRBV6-1,ASSEHLTGELF
12,TRBJ2-3,-,-,TRBV7-2,ASSLGLTTDTQY
10,TRBJ1-4,TRBD1,few,TRBV6-6,ATGGTGEKLF
13,TRBJ2-1,-,many,TRBV25-1,ASSATGTILNEQF
14,TRBJ2-1,-,few,TRBV28,ASSFPRTPSYNEQF
9,TRBJ2-5,-,few,TRBV7-9,VATLAETQY
14,TRBJ2-6,-,few,TRBV10-3,AISEGKPSGANVLT
14,TRBJ1-6,TRBD1,-,TRBV5-1,ASSLGPQGESSPLH
12,TRBJ1-2,TRBD1,-,TRBV7-9,ASSYRDRALGYT
13,TRBJ2-2,-,few,TRBV7-2,ASSLLTRGTGELF
13,TRBJ2-3,-,-,TRBV7-3,ASSLTRETTDTQY
14,TRBJ1-5,TRBD1,-,TRBV30,AWGQGRGIGNQPQH
12,TRBJ2-7,TRBD2,once,TRBV5-1,ASSGGTSGYEQY
13,TRBJ2-2,-,-,TRBV15,ATSRVPPAAGELF
13,TRBJ2-1,-,-,TRBV7-2,ASSPRRLAGNEQF
12,TRBJ2-1,TRBD1,-,TRBV28,ASIKQGVSNEQF
12,TRBJ1-2,-,few,TRBV9,ASSVEADIYGYT
14,TRBJ2-3,TRBD2,few,TRBV5-1,ASSTRLAGATDTQY
14,TRBJ2-5,TRBD1,-,TRBV7-2,ASSLETGAGQETQY
14,TRBJ2-1,TRBD2,few,TRBV9,ASSVGLAGSYNEQF
14,TRBJ2-1,-,few,TRBV6-5,ASSYSRAHSYNEQF
13,TRBJ1-6,-,few,TRBV5-4,ASSFGQTSSSPLH
12,TRBJ2-1,-,-,TRBV19,ASSPPGPRKEQF
13,TRBJ1-1,-,few,TRBV7-9,ASSLLSGKRLEAF
15,TRBJ2-1,-,few,TRBV15,ATSRDLVGLSYNEQF
13,TRBJ2-4,-,few,TRBV18,ASSPSWQGENIQY
14,TRBJ2-3,-,few,TRBV15,ATTPRGRALTDTQY
12,TRBJ1-4,-,-,TRBV6-5,ASSYGTDRPKLF